The 31 T cell receptor beta chains listed next were all sequenced from one sample in a study of T cell responses to AZD1222 COVID-19 vaccine. The assay was immunoSEQ multiplex PCR, and TCRdb's table has in-frame clones only and misses some. The profile covers 65,000 to 100,000 clones, with roughly 86% appearing a single time and less than 9% taken by the ten largest. Here the sequenced sample was peripheral blood, taken 28 days after the second AZD1222 dose. The receptor source for this set is an adult who received the AZD1222 COVID-19 vaccine.

This clone has only a few counts. The chain links TRBV5-6 to TRBJ1-2; D uncertain. The CDR3 covers 15 residues. The ends were cut back, 1 base at V and 4 bases at J, with 14 bases in the middle. CDR1 and CDR2 from the germline V gene are SGHDT and YYEEEE. DNA of the CDR3: TGTGCCAGCAGCTTGTCCGTGACGGATTTCTATGGCTACACCTTC. Protein: CASSLSVTDFYGYTF.

The chain recombines TRBV29-1 with TRBJ2-7; D may be TRBD1 or TRBD2 (6 bases each). This CDR3 region has 15 residues. Germline V CDR1 and CDR2: SQVTM, ANQGSEA. V lost 1 base and J 5 bases, leaving 18 bases between the germline ends. CDR3 DNA: TGCAGCGTTGAAGGGCCGGGGGCCTTCGAGCACGAGCAGTACTTC. Translating gives CSVEGPGAFEHEQYF.

The chain is built from TRBV18 and TRBJ2-3; 7 nucleotides agree with TRBD1. Germline-derived CDR1 and CDR2 are KGHSH and LQKENI. The CDR3 runs 18 residues. V lost 2 bases to trimming and J lost 2 bases; unmatched junction nucleotides: 13. The CDR3 is CASSPSSDRSYPTDTQYF. CDR3 DNA: TGTGCCAGCTCACCAAGTTCGGACAGGTCATATCCCACAGATACGCAGTATTTT.

The chain recombines TRBV4-1 with TRBJ1-3, with D possibly TRBD1 on 5 matching bases. CDR1 and CDR2 from the germline V gene are MGHRA and YSYEKL. The CDR3 runs to 17 residues. Trimming removed 0 bases at V and 2 bases at J, with 14 bases between. CDR3 nucleotides: TGCGCCAGCAGCCAAGACTACCGCGACAGAGCTGGAAACACCATATATTTT. The encoded protein is CASSQDYRDRAGNTIYF.

The V call is TRBV11-2, the J call TRBJ2-2; 8 bases fit TRBD1. The length of the CDR3 is 16 residues. The ends lost 1 base at V and 5 bases at J; junction bases unmatched: 6. The germline gives CDR1 SGHAT, CDR2 FQNNGV. The CDR3 nucleotides read TGTGCCAGCAGCTTAGCCTGGACAGGGCGAACCGGGGAGCTGTTTTTT. It encodes CASSLAWTGRTGELFF. The full variable domain, its missing parts supplied by reference TRBV11-2 and TRBJ2-2, is EAGVAQSPRYKIIEKRQSVAFWCNPISGHATLYWYQQILGQGPKLLIQFQNNGVVDDSQLPKDRFSAERLKGVDSTLKIQPAKLEDSAVYLCASSLAWTGRTGELFFGEGSRLTVL.

CDR3 loop: CASRTVEGLTYEQYF. The CDR3 nucleotides read TGTGCCAGTAGGACTGTGGAGGGGCTTACCTACGAGCAGTACTTC. The chain is built from TRBV28 and TRBJ2-7, with D perhaps matching TRBD2 (6 bases). CDR3 length equals 15 residues. The V end was cut by 9 bases, the J end by 2 bases, with 20 bases between. Germline CDR1 and CDR2: MDHEN and SYDVKM.

This chain uses TRBV10-2 with TRBJ2-7, with 9 bases that match TRBD1. Germline values: CDR1 WSHSY, CDR2 SAAADI. The V gene end was trimmed by 6 bases and the J gene end by 6 bases; junction bases not matched to a gene: 6. The CDR3 contains 13 residues. The CDR3 DNA reads TGCGCCAGCAGGGGGACAGGGATTGGCGAGCAGTACTTC. This gives the protein CASRGTGIGEQYF.

Concerning this clone: One base away lies a much larger clone, so this may be a sequencing read error. This sample includes further DNA sequences coding for the same CDR3. CDR3 in DNA: TGTGCCAGCAGTGAGGGGACTAGCGGGAGCTACGAGCAGTACTTC. Translating gives CASSEGTSGSYEQYF. The chain recombines TRBV6-1 with TRBJ2-7, with 14 bases fitting TRBD2. The CDR3 runs 15 residues. V trimming: 3 bases; J trimming: 3 bases; junction bases outside the gene matches: 1. CDR1 and CDR2 from the germline V gene are MNHNS and SASEGT.

V usage is TRBV2 and J usage is TRBJ2-2; D may be TRBD1 (5 bases). This CDR3 spans 16 amino acids. The V gene lost 2 bases and the J gene lost 4 bases, with 14 bases spanning the gap. Germline assignment: CDR1 SNHLY and CDR2 FYNNEI. The CDR3 region is CASSENGAGVTGELFF. The CDR3 DNA reads TGTGCCAGCAGTGAAAATGGGGCAGGAGTCACCGGGGAGCTGTTTTTT.

The CDR3 DNA reads as TGTGCCAGCAGCTCGGTCAGACAGGATCAGCCCCAGCATTTT. It codes for CASSSVRQDQPQHF. The chain employs TRBV5-4 and TRBJ1-5; D is possibly TRBD1 (6 bases). Germline lookup yields CDR1 SGHNT and CDR2 YYREEE (reference sequence). Trimming shortened V by 3 bases and J by 5 bases, and 12 bases separated the two germline ends. This CDR3 is built from 14 residues.

The chain couples TRBV11-2 to TRBJ2-1, with D possibly matching TRBD2 (6 bases). Trimming took 5 bases from V and 7 from J, leaving 21 bases between them. The germline V gene encodes CDR1 SGHAT and CDR2 FQNNGV. This CDR3 region has 16 residues. This CDR3 reads CASSTRTGGSENEQFF. As DNA, the CDR3 is TGTGCCAGCAGCACACGGACTGGGGGGTCCGAAAATGAGCAGTTCTTC. Based on the CDR3 plus reference TRBV11-2 and TRBJ2-1, the full variable domain is EAGVAQSPRYKIIEKRQSVAFWCNPISGHATLYWYQQILGQGPKLLIQFQNNGVVDDSQLPKDRFSAERLKGVDSTLKIQPAKLEDSAVYLCASSTRTGGSENEQFFGPGTRLTVL.

This rearrangement joins TRBV7-8 to TRBJ1-2; possible D gene TRBD1, 6 bases. There are 15 residues in the CDR3. Germline CDR1 SGHVS, CDR2 FQNEAQ. Trimming took 3 bases from V and 1 from J, leaving 12 bases between them. As DNA, the CDR3 is TGTGCCAGCAGCTTGGGGGGCAGCCTTAACTATGGCTACACCTTC. Protein sequence: CASSLGGSLNYGYTF.

This clone was seen a single time. This chain links TRBV15 with TRBJ2-6, with 8 bases that match TRBD1. CDR3 length: 17 amino acids. V trimming: 4 bases; J trimming: 2 bases; junction bases outside the gene matches: 7. CDR1 and CDR2 (germline): LNHNV, YYDKDF (reference sequence). The CDR3 reads CATSKQGAGAGANVLTF. As DNA, the CDR3 is TGTGCCACCAGCAAGCAGGGGGCAGGGGCTGGGGCCAACGTCCTGACTTTC. The full variable domain, completed using reference TRBV15 and TRBJ2-6, is DAMVIQNPRYQVTQFGKPVTLSCSQTLNHNVMYWYQQKSSQAPKLLFHYYDKDFNNEADTPDNFQSRRPNTSFCFLDIRSPGLGDTAMYLCATSKQGAGAGANVLTFGAGSRLTVL.

This clone was recorded once. V is TRBV28 and J is TRBJ2-3; D gene unclear. CDR3 length: 13 residues. Germline V lookup: CDR1 MDHEN, CDR2 SYDVKM. V lost 1 base and J lost 4, with 6 bases in between. The CDR3 nucleotides are TGTGCCAGCAGTTTATTTGGGGCAGATACGCAGTATTTT. Protein: CASSLFGADTQYF.

The V gene is TRBV6-1, the J gene TRBJ1-5; D ambiguous. This CDR3 is built from 16 residues. Germline V gene data show CDR1 as MNHNS and CDR2 as SASEGT. Trimming cost V 4 bases and J 4 bases, with 17 bases left between them. The CDR3 loop reads CASSGGTTRHNQPQHF. The CDR3 nucleotides are TGTGCCAGCAGTGGGGGAACAACTCGCCATAATCAGCCCCAGCATTTT.

This chain's CDR3 is CASSGWTGPNTEAFF. DNA for the CDR3: TGCGCCAGCAGCGGATGGACAGGGCCGAACACTGAAGCTTTCTTT. V usage is TRBV5-1 and J usage is TRBJ1-1, with TRBD1 matching 8 bases. Germline CDR1 and CDR2: SGHRS and YFSETQ. Trimming took 4 bases from V and 1 from J; bases not matched to a gene: 6. The CDR3 sequence is 15 residues long.

For the CDR3, the DNA is TGTGCCAGCAGCTTGGAATGGGGGGCCTACCGAGAGACCCAGTACTTC. Translated: CASSLEWGAYRETQYF. The V gene is TRBV5-8, the J gene TRBJ2-5; D could derive from TRBD1 or TRBD2 (6 bases each). V was trimmed by 0 bases and J by 4 bases, leaving 16 bases between them. This CDR3 contains 16 residues. Per the germline V gene, CDR1 is SGHTS and CDR2 is YDEGEE.

The chain couples TRBV4-1 to TRBJ1-1, with TRBD1 matching over 10 bases. This CDR3 region has 15 residues. J gave up 5 bases and V 2 bases, and 5 bases lay outside the gene matches. Germline V gene data show CDR1 as MGHRA and CDR2 as YSYEKL. Here the CDR3 DNA reads TGCGCCAGCAGCCAACATGGGACAGGGGAAACTGAAGCTTTCTTT. It codes for CASSQHGTGETEAFF.

This rearrangement joins TRBV7-2 to TRBJ2-2, with TRBD2 as a possible D gene (6 bases). Deletions cut 6 bases from V and 1 base from J, with 12 bases between. Germline-derived CDR1 and CDR2 are SGHTA and FQGNSA. CDR3 size: 15 residues. This CDR3 is CASRIGLKNTGELFF. The CDR3 nucleotides are TGTGCCAGCAGGATAGGACTAAAGAACACCGGGGAGCTGTTTTTT.

The chain has TRBV6-5 and TRBJ1-1, with 8 positions matching TRBD1. V lost 5 bases to trimming and J lost 1 base; unmatched junction nucleotides: 6. Per germline, CDR1 MNHEY and CDR2 SVGAGI. CDR3 length: 15 residues. This CDR3 is CASSPPTGANTEAFF. The DNA for the CDR3 is TGTGCCAGCAGTCCCCCGACAGGGGCGAACACTGAAGCTTTCTTT.

V gene TRBV5-1 combines with J gene TRBJ1-1; D uncertain. Trimming pared 0 bases from V and 0 bases from J, leaving 3 bases between. Germline V CDR1 and CDR2: SGHRS, YFSETQ. The CDR3 runs to 13 residues. Here the CDR3 reads CASSLVMNTEAFF. The CDR3, as DNA: TGCGCCAGCAGCTTGGTGATGAACACTGAAGCTTTCTTT.

Written as DNA, the CDR3 is TGTGCCAGCAGTACGGGACAGGGTTTTTATGGCTACACCTTC. It encodes CASSTGQGFYGYTF. The rearrangement uses TRBV27 and TRBJ1-2; 9 bases match TRBD1. Trimming at V came to 5 bases and at J to 5 bases, leaving 6 bases not matched to a gene. CDR1 MNHEY and CDR2 SMNVEV come from the germline V gene (reference sequence). The CDR3 runs 14 residues.

The chain joins TRBV11-3 to TRBJ2-3, with 7 bases lining up with TRBD1. This CDR3 comprises 17 residues. V was clipped by 5 bases and J by 4 bases; unmatched bases: 15. CDR1 SGHNT and CDR2 YENEEA come from the germline V gene. CDR3 bases: TGTGCCAGCAGCGAAGGAACGTTTGGACAGGACGCAGATACGCAGTATTTT. Its protein product is CASSEGTFGQDADTQYF.

CDR3 region: CASSRNRGGAGRSPLHF. In nucleotides, the CDR3 is TGTGCCAGCAGCCGCAATCGGGGCGGCGCGGGGAGGTCACCCCTCCACTTT. This chain joins TRBV3-1 (or the pseudogene TRBV3-2) and TRBJ1-6; weak D call: TRBD1 (5 bases). Trimming stripped 4 bases from V and 10 bases from J, with 23 bases between. CDR3 length: 17 residues. Germline V gene lookup returns CDR1 LGHDT and CDR2 YNNKEL (reference sequence).

This clone was seen a single time. The chain links TRBV29-1 to TRBJ1-2; 8 nucleotides line up with TRBD1. After removal of 6 bases from V and 5 bases from J, the junction contained 8 bases not matched to a gene. CDR3 length equals 13 residues. Germline CDR1 is SQVTM and CDR2 is ANQGSEA. CDR3 sequence reads: CSVGQGEGYGYTF. In DNA form, the CDR3 reads TGCAGCGTCGGACAGGGTGAAGGGTATGGCTACACCTTC. Variable domain in full (rest from reference TRBV29-1 and TRBJ1-2): SAVISQKPSRDICQRGTSLTIQCQVDSQVTMMFWYRQQPGQSLTLIATANQGSEATYESGFVIDKFPISRPNLTFSTLTVSNMSPEDSSIYLCSVGQGEGYGYTFGSGTRLTVV.

J is TRBJ2-2 and V is TRBV6-2 or TRBV6-3; 10 positions match TRBD2. In germline, CDR1 is MNHEY, CDR2 SVGEGT. Trimming cost V 6 bases and J 1 base; bases outside gene matches: 2. The CDR3 has 15 amino acids. Written as DNA, the CDR3 is TGTGCCAGCAGGCCTAGCGGGAGGAACACCGGGGAGCTGTTTTTT. Its protein is CASRPSGRNTGELFF.

The chain is built from TRBV21-1 and TRBJ1-2. TRBV21-1 is recorded as a pseudogene. This CDR3 contains 16 residues. The CDR3 DNA sequence: TGTGCCAGCAGCAAAGCGCACGGAAAAGGTTACTATGGCTACACCTTC. Protein sequence: CASSKAHGKGYYGYTF.

This clone was picked up one time. The chain employs TRBV29-1 and TRBJ2-2; no reliable D call. The CDR3 totals 14 residues. Trimming pared 6 bases from V and 0 bases from J, leaving 11 bases between. Germline assignment: CDR1 SQVTM and CDR2 ANQGSEA. Here the CDR3 reads CSVSGVPNTGELFF. The CDR3 DNA reads as TGCAGCGTCAGTGGCGTCCCGAACACCGGGGAGCTGTTTTTT.

V gene TRBV28 combines with J gene TRBJ2-7, with a tentative D call TRBD1 (6 bases). Deletions cut 3 bases from V and 3 bases from J, with 15 bases between. This CDR3 is built from 15 residues. CDR1 is MDHEN and CDR2 is SYDVKM in the germline V gene. The CDR3, as DNA: TGTGCCAGCAGTTTGGAGGCAGGGGCACACTACGAGCAGTACTTC. Its protein is CASSLEAGAHYEQYF.

V usage is TRBV4-1 and J usage is TRBJ1-3, with 8 nucleotides matching TRBD1. J gave up 6 bases and V 6 bases, and 13 bases lay outside the gene matches. Germline CDR1 and CDR2: MGHRA and YSYEKL. This CDR3 has 16 amino acids. In nucleotides, the CDR3 is TGCGCCAGCAGGCCCCCCGACAGGGGAAGAGAAAACACCATATATTTT. Protein sequence: CASRPPDRGRENTIYF.

The chain is built from TRBV2 and TRBJ2-5, with D possibly being TRBD2 (7 bases). Trimming stripped 7 bases from V and 6 bases from J, with 15 bases between. There are 13 residues in the CDR3. Germline CDR1 and CDR2: SNHLY and FYNNEI. The CDR3 reads CASMGGGRQTQYF. The CDR3 region has the DNA TGTGCCAGCATGGGGGGGGGCAGGCAGACCCAGTACTTC. Supplemented by reference TRBV2 and TRBJ2-5, the full variable domain reads EPEVTQTPSHQVTQMGQEVILRCVPISNHLYFYWYRQILGQKVEFLVSFYNNEISEKSEIFDDQFSVERPDGSNFTLKIRSTKLEDSAMYFCASMGGGRQTQYFGPGTRLLVL.